These 9 T cell receptor beta chains originate from one sample sequenced in a study of cytomegalovirus exposure and HLA in healthy donors. Primers: 60 Vbeta forward and 13 Jbeta reverse. Method: immunoSEQ multiplex PCR; TCRdb's copy keeps in-frame clones and lacks some. The table shows fewer than 200,000 clones, with around 81% occurring only once. Source material: PBMCs. These receptors were taken from a woman aged 25 to 39 in good health and CMV-seronegative.

Details on this clone: Germline is not matched at one junction end, which may reflect a read error. The chain combines TRBV7-8 with TRBJ2-7, with 7 bases aligning to TRBD1. The CDR3 spans 16 residues. The V gene's germline CDR1 is SGHVS and CDR2 FQNEAQ. The DNA for the CDR3 is TGTGCCAGCAGCCAACAACAGGGGAGTCGCTCCTACGAGCAGTGCTTC. Protein product: CASSQQQGSRSYEQCF.

The gene calls are TRBV5-5 and TRBJ1-2; 7 bases are shared with TRBD1. This CDR3 is 16 amino acids long. The junction had 13 bases not matched to a gene; V was cut back by 4 bases and J by 4 bases. CDR1 is SGHKS and CDR2 is YYEKEE in the germline V gene (reference sequence). CDR3 nucleotides: TGTGCCAGCAGCCCACTCGGGACAGAGAAACGCTATGGCTACACCTTC. It encodes CASSPLGTEKRYGYTF.

The V gene is TRBV5-1, the J gene TRBJ2-5; the D is unclear. There are 13 residues in the CDR3. Germline V CDR1 and CDR2: SGHRS, YFSETQ. Trimming stripped 0 bases from V and 4 bases from J, with 7 bases between. The CDR3 DNA reads TGCGCCAGCAGCTTGGGGGCAGGAGAGACCCAGTACTTC. This translates into CASSLGAGETQYF.

The chain recombines TRBV19 with TRBJ2-3; 16 positions match TRBD2. Germline V gives CDR1 LNHDA, CDR2 SQIVND (reference sequence). The CDR3 consists of 18 residues. The ends lost 5 bases at V and 4 bases at J; junction bases unmatched: 9. The CDR3 bases are TGTGCCAGTAGTGGGGGACTAGCGGGAGGGCCGGGTCCAGATACGCAGTATTTT. Amino acid sequence: CASSGGLAGGPGPDTQYF.

The V and J genes are TRBV6-6 and TRBJ2-7; 8 bases are a match to TRBD1. This CDR3 has 15 amino acids. Germline V gene sequence: CDR1 MNHNY, CDR2 SVGAGI (reference sequence). Trimming removed 2 bases from V and 2 bases from J; junction bases left unmatched: 5. CDR3 region: CASSYEDRAAYEQYF. CDR3 bases: TGTGCCAGCAGTTACGAGGACAGGGCCGCCTACGAGCAGTACTTC.

This rearrangement joins TRBV18 to TRBJ1-4; 7 nucleotides line up with TRBD1. Germline V CDR1 and CDR2: KGHSH, LQKENI. With 3 bases clipped from V and 8 bases from J, the junction kept 3 bases outside the gene matches. The CDR3 length is 13 residues. The CDR3, as DNA: TGTGCCAGCTCACCGGGGGACAGCGAAAAACTGTTTTTT. Protein: CASSPGDSEKLFF.

This chain links TRBV5-1 with TRBJ1-1, with 7 positions matching TRBD1. V shed 2 bases and J 5 bases; nucleotides not matched to a gene: 9. Germline CDR1 is SGHRS and CDR2 is YFSETQ. The CDR3 extends over 15 amino acids. The CDR3 nucleotides are TGCGCCAGCAGCTTCCGGACAGGCGGATATACTGAAGCTTTCTTT. It codes for CASSFRTGGYTEAFF.

The gene calls are TRBV28 and TRBJ1-2, with a weak D call TRBD1 (5 bases). The CDR3 totals 11 residues. V lost 8 bases, J lost 4 bases, and 8 bases lay in between. Per the germline V gene, CDR1 is MDHEN and CDR2 is SYDVKM. The chain's CDR3 is CASSGGYGYTF. CDR3 sequence (DNA): TGTGCCAGCTCGGGGGGCTATGGCTACACCTTC.

J is TRBJ2-3 and V is TRBV10-3; 8 bases line up with TRBD1. The CDR3 runs to 15 residues. V shed 11 bases and J 5 bases; nucleotides not matched to a gene: 15. CDR1 is ENHRY and CDR2 is SYGVKD in the germline V gene. CDR3 protein: CAVGARGLLVDTQYF. CDR3 DNA sequence: TGTGCCGTGGGGGCCAGGGGGCTCTTAGTAGATACGCAGTATTTT.